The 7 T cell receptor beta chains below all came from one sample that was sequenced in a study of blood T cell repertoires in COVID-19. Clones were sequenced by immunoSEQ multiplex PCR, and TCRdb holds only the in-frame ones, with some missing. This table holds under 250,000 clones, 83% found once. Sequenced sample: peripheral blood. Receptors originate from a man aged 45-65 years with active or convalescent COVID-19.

Written as DNA, the CDR3 is TGCGCCAGCAGCTTGGACGGCGGACACGCAGGGAACTATGGCTACACCTTC. Its protein product is CASSLDGGHAGNYGYTF. V is TRBV5-1 and J is TRBJ1-2, with D possibly being TRBD1 (5 bases). Deletions cut 0 bases from V and 2 bases from J, with 17 bases between. The CDR3 is made up of 17 amino acids. Germline V gives CDR1 SGHRS, CDR2 YFSETQ.

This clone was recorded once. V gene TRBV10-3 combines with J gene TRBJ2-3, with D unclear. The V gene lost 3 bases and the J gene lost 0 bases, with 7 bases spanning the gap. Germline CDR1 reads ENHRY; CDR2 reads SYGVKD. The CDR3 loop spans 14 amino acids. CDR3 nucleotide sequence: TGTGCCATCAGTGAACGTAGAAGCACAGATACGCAGTATTTT. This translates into CAISERRSTDTQYF.

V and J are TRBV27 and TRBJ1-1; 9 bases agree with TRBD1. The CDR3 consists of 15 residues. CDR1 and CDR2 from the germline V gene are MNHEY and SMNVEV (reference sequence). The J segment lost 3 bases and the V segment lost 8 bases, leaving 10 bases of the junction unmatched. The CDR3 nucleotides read TGTGCCAGCCGTCAAAGTACAGGGGGCCACACTGAAGCTTTCTTT. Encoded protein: CASRQSTGGHTEAFF.

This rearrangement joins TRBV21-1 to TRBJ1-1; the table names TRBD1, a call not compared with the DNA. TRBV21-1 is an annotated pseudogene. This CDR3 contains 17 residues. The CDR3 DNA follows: TGTGCCAGCAGCAAAGGTAAAGGGGATCAGATGAACACTGAAGCTTTCTTT. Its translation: CASSKGKGDQMNTEAFF.

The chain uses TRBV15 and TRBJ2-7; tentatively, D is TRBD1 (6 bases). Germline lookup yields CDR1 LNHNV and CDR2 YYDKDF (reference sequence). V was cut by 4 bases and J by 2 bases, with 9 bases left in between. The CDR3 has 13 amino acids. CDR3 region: CATSTGVTYEQYF. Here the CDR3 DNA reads TGTGCCACCAGCACAGGGGTTACCTACGAGCAGTACTTC.

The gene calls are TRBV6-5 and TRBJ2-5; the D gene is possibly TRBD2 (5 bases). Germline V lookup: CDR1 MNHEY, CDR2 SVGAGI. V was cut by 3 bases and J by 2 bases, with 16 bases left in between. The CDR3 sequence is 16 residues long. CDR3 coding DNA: TGTGCCAGCAGTTATGCCCTAGCAACACCACAAGAGACCCAGTACTTC. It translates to CASSYALATPQETQYF.

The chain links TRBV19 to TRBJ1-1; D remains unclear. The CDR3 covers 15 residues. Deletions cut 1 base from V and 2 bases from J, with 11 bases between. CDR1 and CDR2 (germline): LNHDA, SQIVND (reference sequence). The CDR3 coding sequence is TGTGCCAGTAGTATAGCCCTGACACAAAACACTGAAGCTTTCTTT. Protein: CASSIALTQNTEAFF.